The 23 T cell receptor beta chains listed next were all sequenced from one sample in a study of T cell responses to AZD1222 COVID-19 vaccine. The method was immunoSEQ multiplex PCR; TCRdb's version includes in-frame clones alone and lacks a portion of them. The sample consists of about 170,000 clones, roughly 85% of them appearing once. The sequencing here drew on peripheral blood, taken 28 days after the second AZD1222 dose. Every receptor here comes from an adult who received the AZD1222 COVID-19 vaccine.

The chain uses TRBV5-6 and TRBJ2-5, with 11 bases lining up with TRBD1. Trimming at V came to 5 bases and at J to 6 bases, leaving 6 bases not matched to a gene. CDR3 length equals 14 residues. Germline CDR1 SGHDT, CDR2 YYEEEE. Written as DNA, the CDR3 is TGTGCCAGCAGTCCCGGGACAGGGGGACAGACCCAGTACTTC. This codes for CASSPGTGGQTQYF.

This clone was recorded once. The chain recombines TRBV6-4 with TRBJ2-2, with 7 bases lining up with TRBD1. The germline gives CDR1 MRHNA, CDR2 SNTAGT. The CDR3 runs to 18 residues. V lost 4 bases to trimming and J lost 4 bases; unmatched junction nucleotides: 15. The CDR3 region is CASSALYRGAPGTGELFF. Here the CDR3 DNA reads TGTGCCAGCAGTGCCCTCTACAGGGGCGCCCCGGGCACCGGGGAGCTGTTTTTT.

The chain carries TRBV4-1 and TRBJ2-2; TRBD2 aligns across 14 bases. V gave up 3 bases and J gave up 7 bases; unmatched junction bases: 7. Per germline, CDR1 MGHRA and CDR2 YSYEKL. CDR3 length: 17 residues. The CDR3 is CASSQRTSGGIFGELFF. For the CDR3, the DNA is TGCGCCAGCAGCCAGAGGACTAGCGGGGGGATCTTCGGGGAGCTGTTTTTT.

The rearrangement uses TRBV7-6 and TRBJ2-7, with 10 bases matching TRBD1. After removal of 6 bases from V and 3 bases from J, the junction contained 11 bases not matched to a gene. CDR3 length equals 16 residues. CDR1 is SGHVS, CDR2 FNYEAQ, per germline. In DNA form, the CDR3 reads TGTGCCAGCAGACCTGGACCCGGGACAGGGGACTACGAGCAGTACTTC. It specifies CASRPGPGTGDYEQYF. The full variable domain, its missing parts supplied by reference TRBV7-6 and TRBJ2-7, is GAGVSQSPRYKVTKRGQDVALRCDPISGHVSLYWYRQALGQGPEFLTYFNYEAQQDKSGLPNDRFSAERPEGSISTLTIQRTEQRDSAMYRCASRPGPGTGDYEQYFGPGTRLTVT.

The chain uses TRBV2 and TRBJ2-7; 8 bases are shared with TRBD2. Looked up from germline, CDR1 is SNHLY and CDR2 is FYNNEI. The J segment lost 0 bases and the V segment lost 3 bases, leaving 4 bases of the junction unmatched. CDR3 length: 15 residues. CDR3 nucleotide sequence: TGTGCCAGCAGTGACTTACTAGCGGACTCCTACGAGCAGTACTTC. Protein sequence: CASSDLLADSYEQYF. The full variable domain, with the rest looked up from reference TRBV2 and TRBJ2-7, is EPEVTQTPSHQVTQMGQEVILRCVPISNHLYFYWYRQILGQKVEFLVSFYNNEISEKSEIFDDQFSVERPDGSNFTLKIRSTKLEDSAMYFCASSDLLADSYEQYFGPGTRLTVT.

The J gene is TRBJ1-2, the V gene TRBV4-1; D call uncertain. The ends were cut back, 0 bases at V and 1 base at J, with 15 bases in the middle. The germline gives CDR1 MGHRA, CDR2 YSYEKL. CDR3 length: 17 residues. Written as DNA, the CDR3 is TGCGCCAGCAGCCAAGATCTCGGACCGGGAAATAACTATGGCTACACCTTC. Protein sequence: CASSQDLGPGNNYGYTF.

The chain links TRBV3-1 (or the pseudogene TRBV3-2) to TRBJ1-4; 8 bases are a match to TRBD1. The CDR3 has 17 residues. In germline, CDR1 is LGHDT, CDR2 YNNKEL (reference sequence). The V and J ends lost 5 bases and 0 bases, in that order; junction bases with no gene match: 8. CDR3 in amino acids: CASSIGQGSATNEKLFF. CDR3 coding DNA: TGTGCCAGCAGCATAGGACAGGGTTCTGCAACTAATGAAAAACTGTTTTTT.

V is TRBV5-4 and J is TRBJ1-2; the D is unclear. Per germline, CDR1 SGHNT and CDR2 YYREEE (reference sequence). Trimming pared 6 bases from V and 8 bases from J, leaving 17 bases between. The length of the CDR3 is 13 residues. The CDR3 DNA is TGTGCCAGCACCAAAGACACAAGAAAGGGCTACACCTTC. This codes for CASTKDTRKGYTF.

The rearrangement uses TRBV7-2 and TRBJ2-7; the D is unclear. The V end was cut by 5 bases, the J end by 1 base, with 12 bases between. The CDR3 totals 14 residues. Per germline, CDR1 SGHTA and CDR2 FQGNSA. The CDR3 is CASSLAALSYEQYF. As DNA, the CDR3 is TGTGCCAGCAGCCTGGCAGCTCTTTCCTACGAGCAGTACTTC.

V usage is TRBV19 and J usage is TRBJ1-5; D not certain. The V gene's germline CDR1 is LNHDA and CDR2 SQIVND (reference sequence). This CDR3 is built from 11 residues. Trimming stripped 8 bases from V and 9 bases from J, with 11 bases between. This CDR3 reads CASCAAGPQHF. As DNA, the CDR3 is TGTGCCAGTTGCGCAGCTGGGCCCCAGCATTTT.

This chain connects TRBV18 to TRBJ2-7; no reliable D call. Looked up from germline, CDR1 is KGHSH and CDR2 is LQKENI. Trimming left V 3 bases short and J 3 bases short, with 9 bases between. The CDR3 contains 13 residues. The CDR3 region is CASSPPTSYEQYF. As DNA, the CDR3 is TGTGCCAGCTCACCCCCGACAAGCTACGAGCAGTACTTC.

This chain links TRBV9 with TRBJ1-5; D is uncertain. This CDR3 has 15 residues. Trimming shortened V by 3 bases and J by 3 bases, and 13 bases separated the two germline ends. Germline V gene data show CDR1 as SGDLS and CDR2 as YYNGEE. The DNA for the CDR3 is TGTGCCAGCAGCGCAAGTCCGCTAAACAATCAGCCCCAGCATTTT. Protein sequence: CASSASPLNNQPQHF. Full variable domain (missing parts from reference TRBV9 and TRBJ1-5): DSGVTQTPKHLITATGQRVTLRCSPRSGDLSVYWYQQSLDQGLQFLIQYYNGEERAKGNILERFSAQQFPDLHSELNLSSLELGDSALYFCASSASPLNNQPQHFGDGTRLSIL.

The chain has TRBV27 and TRBJ2-1; D remains unclear. Germline lookup yields CDR1 MNHEY and CDR2 SMNVEV (reference sequence). The CDR3 length is 11 residues. Trimming cost V 5 bases and J 7 bases, with 6 bases left between them. The CDR3 is CASSRRNEQFF. DNA for the CDR3: TGTGCCAGCAGTCGAAGGAATGAGCAGTTCTTC.

Concerning this clone: This CDR3 is also generated by other DNA sequences in the sample. The CDR3 DNA sequence: TGTGCCAGCAGTTTCTTTGGGGATACGCAGTATTTT. Translated, it gives CASSFFGDTQYF. The chain has TRBV12-3 or TRBV12-4 and TRBJ2-3; D is ambiguous. The CDR3 loop spans 12 amino acids. Trimming removed 3 bases from V and 6 bases from J, with 7 bases in between.

For the CDR3, the DNA is TGTGCTAGTGGCCTGGTCGGCACTGAAGCTTTCTTT. Translated, it gives CASGLVGTEAFF. V gene TRBV12-5 combines with J gene TRBJ1-1; D is unresolved. CDR1 and CDR2 from the germline V gene are LGHNT and FRNRAP. The V end lost 6 bases, the J end lost 4 bases, and 9 bases lay between the germline ends. CDR3 length equals 12 residues. Complete variable domain (other parts from reference TRBV12-5 and TRBJ1-1): DARVTQTPRHKVTEMGQEVTMRCQPILGHNTVFWYRQTMMQGLELLAYFRNRAPLDDSGMPKDRFSAEMPDATLATLKIQPSEPRDSAVYFCASGLVGTEAFFGQGTRLTVV.

Points on this clone: Other DNA sequences in this sample translate to the same CDR3. The V and J genes are TRBV27 and TRBJ1-5; tentative D call: TRBD1 (6 bases). In germline, CDR1 is MNHEY, CDR2 SMNVEV (reference sequence). V was pared by 2 bases and J by 6 bases, with 11 bases between. The CDR3 totals 14 residues. This CDR3 is CASSLGQGSQPQHF. The CDR3 nucleotides are TGTGCCAGCAGTTTAGGCCAGGGGAGTCAGCCCCAGCATTTT.

The chain joins TRBV5-1 to TRBJ2-5; 8 bases align to TRBD2. V shed 5 bases, J shed 3 bases, and the junction held 6 bases outside the gene matches. Germline V CDR1 and CDR2: SGHRS, YFSETQ. The CDR3 spans 14 residues. CDR3 coding DNA: TGCGCCAGCAGATCAGCGGGGGAAAAAGAGACCCAGTACTTC. This codes for CASRSAGEKETQYF.

The chain combines TRBV4-2 with TRBJ1-1, with a tentative D call TRBD1 (5 bases). This CDR3 comprises 16 residues. Germline-derived CDR1 and CDR2 are LGHNA and YNFKEQ. V lost 0 bases and J lost 1, with 12 bases in between. DNA for the CDR3: TGTGCCAGCAGCCAAGAGACGACAGCTACGAACACTGAAGCTTTCTTT. Residues: CASSQETTATNTEAFF.

This chain links TRBV5-1 with TRBJ2-7; 9 bases match TRBD2. The CDR3 runs 15 residues. V lost 4 bases and J lost 0; bases outside the gene matches: 5. Germline V gene sequence: CDR1 SGHRS, CDR2 YFSETQ. The CDR3 region is CASSPPTSGSYEQYF. The CDR3 DNA is TGCGCCAGCAGCCCCCCGACTAGCGGCTCCTACGAGCAGTACTTC.

The chain links TRBV13 to TRBJ2-1; D is unresolved. Germline V gives CDR1 PRHDT, CDR2 FYEKMQ (reference sequence). CDR3 length: 12 amino acids. Trimming removed 1 base at V and 9 bases at J, with 7 bases between. The CDR3 DNA reads as TGTGCCAGCAGCTTAGTGGGCGTTGAGCAGTTCTTC. Its protein product is CASSLVGVEQFF.

This clone was detected only a few times. The rearrangement joins TRBV6-4 to TRBJ2-3; 14 nucleotides line up with TRBD2. V lost 0 bases to trimming and J lost 4 bases; unmatched junction nucleotides: 0. This CDR3 has 16 residues. Per the germline V gene, CDR1 is MRHNA and CDR2 is SNTAGT. The CDR3 spells CASSDSTSGGADTQYF. CDR3 nucleotide sequence: TGTGCCAGCAGTGACTCGACTAGCGGGGGGGCAGATACGCAGTATTTT.

The rearrangement uses TRBV18 and TRBJ1-3; D is ambiguous. CDR3 length: 15 residues. The V gene lost 0 bases and the J gene lost 0 bases, with 6 bases spanning the gap. The V gene's germline CDR1 is KGHSH and CDR2 LQKENI. CDR3 sequence reads: CASSPPASSGNTIYF. The CDR3 bases are TGTGCCAGCTCACCACCGGCGAGCTCTGGAAACACCATATATTTT. Supplemented by reference TRBV18 and TRBJ1-3, the full variable domain reads NAGVMQNPRHLVRRRGQEARLRCSPMKGHSHVYWYRQLPEEGLKFMVYLQKENIIDESGMPKERFSAEFPKEGPSILRIQQVVRGDSAAYFCASSPPASSGNTIYFGEGSWLTVV.

This chain uses TRBV7-6 with TRBJ2-3; TRBD2 might be the D (5 bases). The CDR3 sequence is 14 residues long. The V gene lost 2 bases and the J gene lost 4 bases, with 10 bases spanning the gap. The germline V gene has CDR1 SGHVS and CDR2 FNYEAQ. CDR3 sequence (DNA): TGTGCCAGCAGCTTATCGGCAGCGGCAGATACGCAGTATTTT. Translation gives CASSLSAAADTQYF.